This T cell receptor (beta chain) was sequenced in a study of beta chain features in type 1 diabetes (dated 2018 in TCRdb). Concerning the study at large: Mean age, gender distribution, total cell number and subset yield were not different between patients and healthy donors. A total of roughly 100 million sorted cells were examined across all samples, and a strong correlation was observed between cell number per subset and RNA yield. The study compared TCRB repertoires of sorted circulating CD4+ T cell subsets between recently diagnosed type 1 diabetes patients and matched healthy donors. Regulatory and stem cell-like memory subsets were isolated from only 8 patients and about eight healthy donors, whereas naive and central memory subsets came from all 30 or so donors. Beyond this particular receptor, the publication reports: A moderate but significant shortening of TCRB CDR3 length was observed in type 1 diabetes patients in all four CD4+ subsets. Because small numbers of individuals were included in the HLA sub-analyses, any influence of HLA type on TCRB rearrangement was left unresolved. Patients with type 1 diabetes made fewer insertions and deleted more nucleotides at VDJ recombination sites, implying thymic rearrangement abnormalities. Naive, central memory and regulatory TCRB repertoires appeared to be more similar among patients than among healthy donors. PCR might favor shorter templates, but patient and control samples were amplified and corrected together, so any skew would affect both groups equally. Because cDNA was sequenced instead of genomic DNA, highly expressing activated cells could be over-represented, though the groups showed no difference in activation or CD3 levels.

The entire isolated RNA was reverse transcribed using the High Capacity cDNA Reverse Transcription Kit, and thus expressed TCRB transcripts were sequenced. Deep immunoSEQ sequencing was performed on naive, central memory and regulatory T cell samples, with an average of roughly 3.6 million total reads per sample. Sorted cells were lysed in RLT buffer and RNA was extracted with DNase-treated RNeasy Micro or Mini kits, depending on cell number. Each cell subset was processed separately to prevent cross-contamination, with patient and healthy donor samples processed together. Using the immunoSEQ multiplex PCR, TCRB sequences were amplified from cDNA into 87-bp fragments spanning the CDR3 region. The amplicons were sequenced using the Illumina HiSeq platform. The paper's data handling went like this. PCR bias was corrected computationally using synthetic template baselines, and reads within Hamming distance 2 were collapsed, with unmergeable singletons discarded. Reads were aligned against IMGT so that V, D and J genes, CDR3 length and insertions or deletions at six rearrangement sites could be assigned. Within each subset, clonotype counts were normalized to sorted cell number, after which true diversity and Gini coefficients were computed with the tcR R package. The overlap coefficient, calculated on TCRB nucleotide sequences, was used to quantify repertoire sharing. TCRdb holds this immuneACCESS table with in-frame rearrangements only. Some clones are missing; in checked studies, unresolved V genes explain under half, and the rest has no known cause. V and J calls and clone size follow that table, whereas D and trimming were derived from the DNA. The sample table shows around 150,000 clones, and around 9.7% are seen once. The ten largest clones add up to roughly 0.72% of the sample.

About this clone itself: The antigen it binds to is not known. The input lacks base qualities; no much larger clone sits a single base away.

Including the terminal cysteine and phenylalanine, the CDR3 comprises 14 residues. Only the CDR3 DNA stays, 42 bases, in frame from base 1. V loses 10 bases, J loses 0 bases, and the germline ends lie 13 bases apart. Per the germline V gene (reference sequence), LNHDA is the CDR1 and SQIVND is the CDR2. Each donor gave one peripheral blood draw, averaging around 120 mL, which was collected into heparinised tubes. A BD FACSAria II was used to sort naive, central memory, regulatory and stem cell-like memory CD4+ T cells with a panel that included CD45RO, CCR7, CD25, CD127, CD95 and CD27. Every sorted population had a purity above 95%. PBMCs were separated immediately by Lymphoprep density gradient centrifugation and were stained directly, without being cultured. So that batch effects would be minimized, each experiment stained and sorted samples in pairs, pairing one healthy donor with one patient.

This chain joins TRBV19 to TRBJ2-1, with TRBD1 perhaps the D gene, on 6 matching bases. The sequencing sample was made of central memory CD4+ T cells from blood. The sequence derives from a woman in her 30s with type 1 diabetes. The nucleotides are TGTGCCACCACCCGGGACACCTCCTACAATGAGCAGTTCTTC. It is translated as CATTRDTSYNEQFF.